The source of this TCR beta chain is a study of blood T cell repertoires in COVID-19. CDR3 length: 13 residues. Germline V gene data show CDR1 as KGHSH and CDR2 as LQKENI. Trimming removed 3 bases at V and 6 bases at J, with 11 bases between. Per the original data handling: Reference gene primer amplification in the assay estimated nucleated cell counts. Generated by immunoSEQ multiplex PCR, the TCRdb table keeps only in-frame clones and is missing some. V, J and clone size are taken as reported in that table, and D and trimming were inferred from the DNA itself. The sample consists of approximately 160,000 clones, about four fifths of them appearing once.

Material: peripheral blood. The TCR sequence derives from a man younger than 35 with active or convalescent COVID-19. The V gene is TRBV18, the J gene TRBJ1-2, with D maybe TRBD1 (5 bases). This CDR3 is CASSPADSNGYTF. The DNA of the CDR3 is TGTGCCAGCTCACCTGCTGACAGTAATGGCTACACCTTC.